These T cell receptor beta chains were read from a single sample in a study of cytomegalovirus exposure and HLA in healthy donors. Profiling relied on immunoSEQ multiplex PCR, and the TCRdb table lists in-frame clones only, not all of them. Of about 82,000 clones in the sample, roughly four fifths were seen once. The sequencing input was PBMCs. The receptors here all came from a woman aged 50 to 60 in good health and CMV-seropositive. Both conserved end residues are part of each CDR3. The D gene is left open where the match is weak. Rows give clone size only sometimes, using once, few, many, or a class for an expanded clone.

clone_size j_call v_call d_call cdr3_aa cdr3_nt
NA TRBJ2-7 TRBV7-7 NA CASSLGNSPTYEQYF TGTGCTAGCAGCTTAGGTAACTCACCAACCTACGAGCAGTACTTC
few TRBJ2-1 TRBV29-1 TRBD2 CSVDTSGSVREQFF TGCAGCGTGGACACTAGCGGGAGTGTTCGTGAGCAGTTCTTC
few TRBJ1-4 TRBV7-8 NA CASSPLTFVPEKLFF TGTGCCAGCAGCCCTTTGACTTTCGTTCCTGAAAAACTGTTTTTT
NA TRBJ2-3 TRBV6-5 TRBD1 CASSYGQAWTDTQYF TGTGCCAGCAGTTACGGACAGGCATGGACAGATACGCAGTATTTT
few TRBJ2-5 TRBV4-1 TRBD1 CASSQSDGQGRETQYF TGCGCCAGCAGCCAATCCGATGGACAGGGAAGAGAGACCCAGTACTTC
NA TRBJ2-7 TRBV5-6 TRBD2 CASSLASGLAGINSYEQYF TGTGCCAGCAGCTTGGCCTCAGGACTAGCGGGCATCAACTCCTACGAGCAGTACTTC
NA TRBJ1-2 TRBV27 NA CASSQRGYGYTF TGTGCCAGCAGTCAAAGGGGTTATGGCTACACCTTC
NA TRBJ1-5 TRBV6-1 TRBD1 CASRGDRAASQPQHF TGTGCCAGCAGGGGAGACAGGGCGGCTTCGCAGCCCCAGCATTTT
NA TRBJ2-3 TRBV4-2 TRBD2 CASSQTSVSTDTQYF TGTGCCAGCAGCCAAACTAGCGTCAGCACAGATACGCAGTATTTT
NA TRBJ2-5 TRBV10-2 TRBD1 CASSVDRRETQYF TGCGCCAGCAGTGTGGACAGGAGAGAGACCCAGTACTTC
NA TRBJ2-7 TRBV28 TRBD2 CASSYAGDYEQYF TGTGCCAGCAGTTACGCGGGAGACTACGAGCAGTACTTC
NA TRBJ2-1 TRBV30 NA CAWKVGGLGNEQFF TGTGCCTGGAAAGTAGGCGGCCTTGGGAATGAGCAGTTCTTC
NA TRBJ2-7 TRBV18 NA CASSLWSTGSLEQYF TGTGCCAGCTCCCTGTGGAGTACTGGGTCTCTCGAGCAGTACTTC
NA TRBJ1-4 TRBV28 TRBD1 CASSFGTAGEKLFF TGTGCCAGCAGTTTTGGGACAGCGGGTGAAAAACTGTTTTTT
NA TRBJ2-5 TRBV30 NA CAWSSGPVTKETQYF TGTGCCTGGAGTTCCGGACCAGTGACTAAAGAGACCCAGTACTTC
NA TRBJ1-3 TRBV2 NA CASSSQGDGNTIYF TGTGCCAGCAGCTCCCAAGGGGATGGAAACACCATATATTTT
NA TRBJ2-7 TRBV7-8 NA CASSTTSYEQYF TGTGCCAGCAGCACAACCTCCTACGAGCAGTACTTC
NA TRBJ1-2 TRBV6-1 TRBD1 CASRRGTGANYGYTF TGTGCCAGCAGGAGAGGGACAGGGGCTAACTATGGCTACACCTTC
NA TRBJ2-2 TRBV19 TRBD1 CASRPGQGRFTGELFF TGTGCCAGTAGGCCGGGACAGGGGAGATTTACCGGGGAGCTGTTTTTT
NA TRBJ1-1 TRBV29-1 NA CSVGEQTAFF TGCAGCGTGGGTGAACAGACCGCTTTCTTT
NA TRBJ2-1 TRBV6-4 TRBD2 CASSERGGLAGVNEQFF TGTGCCAGCAGTGAGAGGGGGGGACTAGCGGGAGTAAATGAGCAGTTCTTC
NA TRBJ1-1 TRBV19 NA CASSRSRTYNVEAFF TGTGCCAGTAGTCGCTCCCGAACTTATAACGTTGAAGCTTTCTTT
NA TRBJ2-1 TRBV6-1 NA CASSVDSSSYNEQFF TGTGCCAGCAGTGTGGACTCTAGCTCCTACAATGAGCAGTTCTTC
NA TRBJ1-4 TRBV30 NA CAWIDNPHEKLFF TGTGCCTGGATAGACAACCCGCATGAAAAACTGTTTTTT
NA TRBJ2-1 TRBV2 TRBD2 CASRASGRLSYNEQFF TGTGCCAGCCGGGCTAGCGGGAGGCTATCCTACAATGAGCAGTTCTTC
NA TRBJ2-2 TRBV5-6 NA CASNLGSRGSMGELFF TGTGCCAGCAATTTGGGGTCCAGGGGAAGTATGGGGGAGCTGTTTTTT
few TRBJ2-2 TRBV27 NA CASSLWRDGELFF TGTGCCAGCAGTTTATGGCGGGACGGGGAGCTGTTTTTT
NA TRBJ2-5 TRBV13 TRBD2 CASSSPVAGEETQYF TGTGCCAGCAGCTCGCCCGTAGCGGGAGAAGAGACCCAGTACTTC